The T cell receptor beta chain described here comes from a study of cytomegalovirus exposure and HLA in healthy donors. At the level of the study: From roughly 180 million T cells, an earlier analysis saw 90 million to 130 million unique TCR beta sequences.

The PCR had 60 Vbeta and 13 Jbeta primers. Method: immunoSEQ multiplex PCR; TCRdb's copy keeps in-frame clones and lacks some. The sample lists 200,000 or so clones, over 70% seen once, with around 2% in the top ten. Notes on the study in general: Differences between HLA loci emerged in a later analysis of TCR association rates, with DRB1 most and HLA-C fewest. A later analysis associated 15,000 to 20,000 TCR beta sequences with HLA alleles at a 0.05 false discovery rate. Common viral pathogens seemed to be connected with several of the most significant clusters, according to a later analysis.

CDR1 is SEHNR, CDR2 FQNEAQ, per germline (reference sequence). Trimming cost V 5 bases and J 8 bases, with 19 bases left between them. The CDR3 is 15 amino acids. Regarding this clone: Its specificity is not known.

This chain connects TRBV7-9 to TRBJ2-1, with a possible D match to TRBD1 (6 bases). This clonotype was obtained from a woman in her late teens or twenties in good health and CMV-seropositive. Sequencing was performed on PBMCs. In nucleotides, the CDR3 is TGTGCCAGCAGCCAAACCGGGACAAAAAGGGATGAGCAGTTCTTC. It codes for CASSQTGTKRDEQFF.